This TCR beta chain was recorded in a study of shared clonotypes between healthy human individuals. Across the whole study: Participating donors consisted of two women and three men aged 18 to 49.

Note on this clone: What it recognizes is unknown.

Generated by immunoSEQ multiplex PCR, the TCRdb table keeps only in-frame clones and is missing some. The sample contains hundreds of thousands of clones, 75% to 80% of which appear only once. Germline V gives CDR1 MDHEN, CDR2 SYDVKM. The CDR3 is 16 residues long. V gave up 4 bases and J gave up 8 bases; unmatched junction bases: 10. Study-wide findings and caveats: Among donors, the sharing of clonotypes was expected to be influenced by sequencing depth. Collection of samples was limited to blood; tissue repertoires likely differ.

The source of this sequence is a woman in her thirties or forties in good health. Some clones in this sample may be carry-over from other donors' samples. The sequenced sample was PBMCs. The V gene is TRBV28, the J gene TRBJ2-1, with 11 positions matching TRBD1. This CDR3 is CASSSTGTGGIYEQFF. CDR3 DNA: TGTGCCAGCAGTTCCACCGGGACAGGGGGGATTTATGAGCAGTTCTTC.